One T cell receptor (beta chain) is described in this entry. Its antigen is not identified. This specimen comes from a study of CD8+CD57+ T cells in acquired aplastic anemia. At the level of the study: Sequencing produced an average of roughly 11 million reads per healthy donor for CD4+ cells.

CDR1 is ENHRY, CDR2 SYGVKD, per germline. Trimming at V came to 4 bases and at J to 6 bases, leaving 10 bases not matched to a gene. The CDR3 is 15 residues long. Findings and caveats of the study: Patients and controls shared some 30 CD8+ CDR3 sequences.

Genomic DNA constituted the template upon which TCR beta VDJ and CDR3 profiling was performed. MiXCR, applied by TCRdb to the reads, yields one record per CDR3 protein. The sample includes 100,000 to 150,000 distinct CDR3 sequences, around 41% seen only once; the top ten take 8% to 9%. The origin of this receptor is a human donor in good health, serving as a control. Specimen: sorted CD4+, CD8+, or CD8+CD57+ T cells (not recorded which) from PBMCs. The chain has TRBV10-3 and TRBJ2-7, with 9 bases aligning to TRBD1. Written as DNA, the CDR3 is TGTGCCATCAGTGCCTCGGGACAGGGATCCGGCGAGCAGTACTTC. Translation gives CAISASGQGSGEQYF.